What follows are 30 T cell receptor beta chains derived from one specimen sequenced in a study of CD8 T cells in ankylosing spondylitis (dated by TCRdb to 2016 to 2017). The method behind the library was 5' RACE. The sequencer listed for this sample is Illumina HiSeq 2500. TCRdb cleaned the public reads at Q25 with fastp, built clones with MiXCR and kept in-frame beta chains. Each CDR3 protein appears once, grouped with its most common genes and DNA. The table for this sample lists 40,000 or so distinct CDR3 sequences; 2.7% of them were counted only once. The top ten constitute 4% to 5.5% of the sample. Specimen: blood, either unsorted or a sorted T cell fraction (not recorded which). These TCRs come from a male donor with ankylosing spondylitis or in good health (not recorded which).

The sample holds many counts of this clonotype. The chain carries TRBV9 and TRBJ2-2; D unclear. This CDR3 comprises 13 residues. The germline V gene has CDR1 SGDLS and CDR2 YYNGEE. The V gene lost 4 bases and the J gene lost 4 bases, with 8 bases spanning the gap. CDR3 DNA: TGTGCCAGCAGCCCTCCTGGCACCGGGGAGCTGTTTTTT. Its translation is CASSPPGTGELFF.

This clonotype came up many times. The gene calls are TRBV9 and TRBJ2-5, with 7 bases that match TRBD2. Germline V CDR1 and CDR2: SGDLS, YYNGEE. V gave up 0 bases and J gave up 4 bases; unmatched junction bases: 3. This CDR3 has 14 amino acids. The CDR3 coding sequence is TGTGCCAGCAGCGTAGTCGGACTAGGAGAGACCCAGTACTTC. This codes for CASSVVGLGETQYF.

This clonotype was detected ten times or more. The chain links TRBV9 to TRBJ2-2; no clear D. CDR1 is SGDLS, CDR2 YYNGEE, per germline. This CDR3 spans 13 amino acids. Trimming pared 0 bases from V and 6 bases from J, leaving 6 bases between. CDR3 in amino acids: CASSVAWAGELFF. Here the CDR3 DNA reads TGTGCCAGCAGCGTAGCTTGGGCCGGGGAGCTGTTTTTT.

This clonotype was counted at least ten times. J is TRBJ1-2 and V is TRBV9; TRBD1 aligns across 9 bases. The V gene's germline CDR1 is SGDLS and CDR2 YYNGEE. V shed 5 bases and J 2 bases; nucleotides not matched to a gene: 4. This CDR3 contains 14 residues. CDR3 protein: CASSEQGANYGYTF. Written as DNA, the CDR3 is TGTGCCAGCAGTGAACAGGGGGCAAACTATGGCTACACCTTC.

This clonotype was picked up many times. This CDR3 is CASSVYGRTDTQYF. The CDR3 DNA reads TGTGCCAGCAGCGTATATGGACGCACAGATACGCAGTATTTT. This chain links TRBV9 with TRBJ2-3; D remains unclear. Germline V CDR1 and CDR2: SGDLS, YYNGEE. V lost 1 base to trimming and J lost 1 base, with 7 bases between them. The CDR3 runs to 14 residues.

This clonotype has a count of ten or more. Here the CDR3 DNA reads TGTGCCAGCAGCGTCGACTCCGTTCCCAATGAGCAGTTCTTC. The encoded protein is CASSVDSVPNEQFF. V and J are TRBV9 and TRBJ2-1; unclear D gene. Trimming shortened V by 2 bases and J by 6 bases, and 12 bases separated the two germline ends. CDR3 size: 14 residues. Germline V gene data show CDR1 as SGDLS and CDR2 as YYNGEE.

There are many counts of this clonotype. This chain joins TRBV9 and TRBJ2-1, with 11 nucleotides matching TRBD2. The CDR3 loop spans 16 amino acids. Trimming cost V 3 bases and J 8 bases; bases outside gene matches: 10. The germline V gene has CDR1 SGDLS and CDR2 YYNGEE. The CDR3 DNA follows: TGTGCCAGCAGCGCCACCGGGACTAGCGGTTTCGATGAGCAGTTCTTC. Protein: CASSATGTSGFDEQFF.

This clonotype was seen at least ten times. The CDR3 region is CASSPTGLTGELFF. CDR3 sequence (DNA): TGTGCCAGCAGCCCGACAGGGTTGACCGGGGAGCTGTTTTTT. The chain is built from TRBV9 and TRBJ2-2; 7 nucleotides match TRBD1. Germline CDR1 is SGDLS and CDR2 is YYNGEE. The CDR3 runs to 14 residues. The V gene end was trimmed by 4 bases and the J gene end by 5 bases; junction bases not matched to a gene: 5.

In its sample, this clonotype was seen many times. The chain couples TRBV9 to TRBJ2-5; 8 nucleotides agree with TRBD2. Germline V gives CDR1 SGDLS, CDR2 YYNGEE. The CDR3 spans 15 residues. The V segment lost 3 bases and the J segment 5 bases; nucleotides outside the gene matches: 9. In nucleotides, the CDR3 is TGTGCCAGCAGCGGTCGAACTAGCGGCTCTGAGACCCAGTACTTC. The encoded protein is CASSGRTSGSETQYF.

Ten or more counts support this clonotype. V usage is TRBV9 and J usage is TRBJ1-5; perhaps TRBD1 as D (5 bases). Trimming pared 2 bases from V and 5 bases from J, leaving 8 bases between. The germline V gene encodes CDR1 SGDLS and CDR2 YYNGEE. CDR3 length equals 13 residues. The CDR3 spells CASSVSTDQPQHF. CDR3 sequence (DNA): TGTGCCAGCAGCGTGTCGACAGATCAGCCCCAGCATTTT.

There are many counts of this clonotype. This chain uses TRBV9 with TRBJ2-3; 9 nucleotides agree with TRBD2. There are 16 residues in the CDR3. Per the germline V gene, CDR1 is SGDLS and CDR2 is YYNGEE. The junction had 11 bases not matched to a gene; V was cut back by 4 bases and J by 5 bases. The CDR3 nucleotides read TGTGCCAGCAGCCCTTCTGGCGGGAGGGCCGGAGATACGCAGTATTTT. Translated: CASSPSGGRAGDTQYF.

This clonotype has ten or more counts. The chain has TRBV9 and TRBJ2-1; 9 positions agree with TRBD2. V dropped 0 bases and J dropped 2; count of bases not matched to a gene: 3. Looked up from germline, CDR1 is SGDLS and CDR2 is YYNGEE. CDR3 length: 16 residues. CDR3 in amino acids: CASSVGAGGTYNEQFF. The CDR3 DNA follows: TGTGCCAGCAGCGTAGGGGCGGGAGGGACCTACAATGAGCAGTTCTTC.

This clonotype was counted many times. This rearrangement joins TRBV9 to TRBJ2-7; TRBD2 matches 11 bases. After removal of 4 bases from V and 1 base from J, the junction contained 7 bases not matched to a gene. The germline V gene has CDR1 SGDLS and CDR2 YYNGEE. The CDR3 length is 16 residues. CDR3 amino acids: CASSRTSGFRSYEQYF. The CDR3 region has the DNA TGTGCCAGCAGCCGGACTAGCGGGTTTCGGTCCTACGAGCAGTACTTC. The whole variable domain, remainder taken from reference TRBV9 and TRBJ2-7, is DSGVTQTPKHLITATGQRVTLRCSPRSGDLSVYWYQQSLDQGLQFLIQYYNGEERAKGNILERFSAQQFPDLHSELNLSSLELGDSALYFCASSRTSGFRSYEQYFGPGTRLTVT.

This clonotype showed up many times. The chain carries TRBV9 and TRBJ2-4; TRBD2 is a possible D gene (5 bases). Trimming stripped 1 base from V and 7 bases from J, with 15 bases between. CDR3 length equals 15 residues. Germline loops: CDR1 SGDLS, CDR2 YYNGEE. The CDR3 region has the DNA TGTGCCAGCAGCGTAACTATCGGAACGGGGAACATTCAGTACTTC. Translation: CASSVTIGTGNIQYF.

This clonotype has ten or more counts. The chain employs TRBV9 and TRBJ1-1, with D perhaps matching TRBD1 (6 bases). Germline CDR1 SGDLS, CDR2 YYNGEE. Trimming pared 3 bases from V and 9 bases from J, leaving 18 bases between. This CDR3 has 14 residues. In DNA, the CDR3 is TGTGCCAGCAGCGCTGAGGGGGGGTTTCGGCAAGCTTTCTTT. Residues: CASSAEGGFRQAFF.

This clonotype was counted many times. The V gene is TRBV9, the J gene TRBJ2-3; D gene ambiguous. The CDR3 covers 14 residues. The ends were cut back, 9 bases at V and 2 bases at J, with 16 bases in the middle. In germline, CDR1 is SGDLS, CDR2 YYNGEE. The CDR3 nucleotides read TGTGCCACCTCTGTGACCCGGACCACAGATACGCAGTATTTT. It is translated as CATSVTRTTDTQYF.

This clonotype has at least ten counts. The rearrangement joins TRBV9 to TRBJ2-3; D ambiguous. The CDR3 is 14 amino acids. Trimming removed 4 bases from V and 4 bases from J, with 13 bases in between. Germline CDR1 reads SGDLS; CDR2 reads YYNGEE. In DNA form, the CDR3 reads TGTGCCAGCAGCCTAAAACTTGGGGCAGATACGCAGTATTTT. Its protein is CASSLKLGADTQYF.

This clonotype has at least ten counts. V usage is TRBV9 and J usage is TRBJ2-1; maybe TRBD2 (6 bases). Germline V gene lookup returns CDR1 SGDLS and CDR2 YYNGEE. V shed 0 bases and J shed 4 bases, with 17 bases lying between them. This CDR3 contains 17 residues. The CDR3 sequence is CASSVGSAGRPYNEQFF. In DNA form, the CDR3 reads TGTGCCAGCAGCGTAGGCTCGGCGGGGAGGCCTTACAATGAGCAGTTCTTC.

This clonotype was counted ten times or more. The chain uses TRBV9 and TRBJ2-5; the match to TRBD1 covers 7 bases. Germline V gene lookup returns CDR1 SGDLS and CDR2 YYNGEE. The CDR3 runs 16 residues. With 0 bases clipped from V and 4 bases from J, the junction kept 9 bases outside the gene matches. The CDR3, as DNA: TGTGCCAGCAGCGTAGTCGGTACAGGGGCCGGAGAGACCCAGTACTTC. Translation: CASSVVGTGAGETQYF. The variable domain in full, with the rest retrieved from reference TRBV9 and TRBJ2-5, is DSGVTQTPKHLITATGQRVTLRCSPRSGDLSVYWYQQSLDQGLQFLIQYYNGEERAKGNILERFSAQQFPDLHSELNLSSLELGDSALYFCASSVVGTGAGETQYFGPGTRLLVL.

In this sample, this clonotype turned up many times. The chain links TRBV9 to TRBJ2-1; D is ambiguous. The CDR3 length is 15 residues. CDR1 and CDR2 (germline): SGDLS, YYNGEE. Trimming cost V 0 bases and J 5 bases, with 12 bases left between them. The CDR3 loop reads CASSVGPGYDNEQFF. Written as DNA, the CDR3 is TGTGCCAGCAGCGTAGGTCCGGGTTACGACAATGAGCAGTTCTTC. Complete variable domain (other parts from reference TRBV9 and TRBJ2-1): DSGVTQTPKHLITATGQRVTLRCSPRSGDLSVYWYQQSLDQGLQFLIQYYNGEERAKGNILERFSAQQFPDLHSELNLSSLELGDSALYFCASSVGPGYDNEQFFGPGTRLTVL.

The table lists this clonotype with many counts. This chain's CDR3 is CASSFRGLATDTQYF. The DNA of the CDR3 is TGTGCCAGCAGCTTTAGGGGCCTAGCCACAGATACGCAGTATTTT. This chain joins TRBV9 and TRBJ2-3; D is perhaps TRBD1 or TRBD2 (5 bases each). The CDR3 contains 15 residues. CDR1 and CDR2 (germline): SGDLS, YYNGEE. Trimming removed 4 bases from V and 2 bases from J, with 14 bases in between. Full variable domain (rest looked up from reference TRBV9 and TRBJ2-3): DSGVTQTPKHLITATGQRVTLRCSPRSGDLSVYWYQQSLDQGLQFLIQYYNGEERAKGNILERFSAQQFPDLHSELNLSSLELGDSALYFCASSFRGLATDTQYFGPGTRLTVL.

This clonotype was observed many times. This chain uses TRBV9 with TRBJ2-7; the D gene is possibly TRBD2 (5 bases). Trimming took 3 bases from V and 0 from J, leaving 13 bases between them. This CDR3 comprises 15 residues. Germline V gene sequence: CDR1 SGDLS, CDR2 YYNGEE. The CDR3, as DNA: TGTGCCAGCAGCGGACGAGGGAGAAACTCCTACGAGCAGTACTTC. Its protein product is CASSGRGRNSYEQYF.

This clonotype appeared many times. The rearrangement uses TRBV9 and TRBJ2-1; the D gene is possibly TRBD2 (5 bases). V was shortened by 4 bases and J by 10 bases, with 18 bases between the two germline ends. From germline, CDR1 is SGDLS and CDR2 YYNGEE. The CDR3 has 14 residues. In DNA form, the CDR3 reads TGTGCCAGCAGCCCCCTCGAGGGCTTCGGCGAGCAGTTCTTC. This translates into CASSPLEGFGEQFF. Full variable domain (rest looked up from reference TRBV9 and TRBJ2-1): DSGVTQTPKHLITATGQRVTLRCSPRSGDLSVYWYQQSLDQGLQFLIQYYNGEERAKGNILERFSAQQFPDLHSELNLSSLELGDSALYFCASSPLEGFGEQFFGPGTRLTVL.

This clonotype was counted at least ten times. The CDR3 here is CASSDTTGGETQYF. CDR3 DNA: TGTGCCAGCAGCGACACGACAGGGGGCGAGACCCAGTACTTC. The chain uses TRBV9 and TRBJ2-5; 10 nucleotides line up with TRBD1. This CDR3 is 14 amino acids long. V shed 3 bases and J 5 bases; nucleotides not matched to a gene: 4. Germline V gene lookup returns CDR1 SGDLS and CDR2 YYNGEE.

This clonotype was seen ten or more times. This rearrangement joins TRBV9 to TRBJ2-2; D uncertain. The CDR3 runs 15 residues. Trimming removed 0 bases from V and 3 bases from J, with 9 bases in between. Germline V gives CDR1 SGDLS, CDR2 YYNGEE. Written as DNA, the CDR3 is TGTGCCAGCAGCGTAGGTCGGGCGGACACCGGGGAGCTGTTTTTT. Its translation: CASSVGRADTGELFF.

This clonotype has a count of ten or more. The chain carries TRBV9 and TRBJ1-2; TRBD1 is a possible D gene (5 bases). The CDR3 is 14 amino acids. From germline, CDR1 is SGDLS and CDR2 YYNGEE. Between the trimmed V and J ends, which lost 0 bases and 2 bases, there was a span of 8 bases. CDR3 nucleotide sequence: TGTGCCAGCAGCGTAGCGGGACGGAACTATGGCTACACCTTC. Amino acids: CASSVAGRNYGYTF.

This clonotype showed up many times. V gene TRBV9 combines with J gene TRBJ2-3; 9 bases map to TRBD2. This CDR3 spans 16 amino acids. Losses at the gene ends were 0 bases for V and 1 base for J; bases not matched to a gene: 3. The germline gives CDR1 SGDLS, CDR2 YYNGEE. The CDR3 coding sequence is TGTGCCAGCAGCGTAGAGGCGGGAGGGGGCACAGATACGCAGTATTTT. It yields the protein CASSVEAGGGTDTQYF.

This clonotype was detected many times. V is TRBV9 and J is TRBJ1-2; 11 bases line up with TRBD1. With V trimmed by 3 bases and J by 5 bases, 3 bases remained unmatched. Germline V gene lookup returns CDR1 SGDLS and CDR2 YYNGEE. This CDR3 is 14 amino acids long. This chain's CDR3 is CASSGTGGWYGYTF. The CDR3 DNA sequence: TGTGCCAGCAGCGGGACAGGGGGCTGGTATGGCTACACCTTC.

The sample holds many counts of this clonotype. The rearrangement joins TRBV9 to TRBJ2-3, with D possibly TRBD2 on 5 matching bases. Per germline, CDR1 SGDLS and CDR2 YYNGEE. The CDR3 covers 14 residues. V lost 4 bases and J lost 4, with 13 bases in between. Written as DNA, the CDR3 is TGTGCCAGCAGCCCGGACTCCCTCCCAGATACGCAGTATTTT. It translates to CASSPDSLPDTQYF.

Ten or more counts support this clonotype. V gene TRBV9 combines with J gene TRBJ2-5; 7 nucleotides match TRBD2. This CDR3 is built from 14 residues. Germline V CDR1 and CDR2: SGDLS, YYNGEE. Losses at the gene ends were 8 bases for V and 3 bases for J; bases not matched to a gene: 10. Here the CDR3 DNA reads TGTGCCAGTGGGTATGAGGCGGGAGAAGAGACCCAGTACTTC. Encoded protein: CASGYEAGEETQYF.